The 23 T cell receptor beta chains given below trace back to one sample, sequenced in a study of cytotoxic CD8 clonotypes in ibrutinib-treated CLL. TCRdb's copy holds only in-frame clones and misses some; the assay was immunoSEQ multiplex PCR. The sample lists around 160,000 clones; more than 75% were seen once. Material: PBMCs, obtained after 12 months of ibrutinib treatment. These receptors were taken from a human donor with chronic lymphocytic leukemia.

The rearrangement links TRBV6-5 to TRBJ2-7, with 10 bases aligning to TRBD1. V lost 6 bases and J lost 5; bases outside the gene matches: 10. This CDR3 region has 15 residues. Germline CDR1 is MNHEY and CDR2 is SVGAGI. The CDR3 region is CASSKGGTGAHEQYF. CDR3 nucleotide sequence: TGTGCCAGCAGCAAGGGCGGGACAGGGGCCCACGAGCAGTACTTC.

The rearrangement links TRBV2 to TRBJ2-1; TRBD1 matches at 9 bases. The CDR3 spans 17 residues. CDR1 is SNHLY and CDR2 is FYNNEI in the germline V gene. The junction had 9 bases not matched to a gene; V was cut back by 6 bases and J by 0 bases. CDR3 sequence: CASRGTGKQISYNEQFF. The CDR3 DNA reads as TGTGCCAGCAGGGGGACAGGGAAGCAAATCTCCTACAATGAGCAGTTCTTC. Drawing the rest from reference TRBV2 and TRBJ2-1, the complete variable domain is EPEVTQTPSHQVTQMGQEVILRCVPISNHLYFYWYRQILGQKVEFLVSFYNNEISEKSEIFDDQFSVERPDGSNFTLKIRSTKLEDSAMYFCASRGTGKQISYNEQFFGPGTRLTVL.

The CDR3 DNA follows: TGTGCCCTAGGGGGGCAACCGGGGACAGATACGCAGTATTTT. Protein product: CALGGQPGTDTQYF. This sequence joins TRBV2 and TRBJ2-3; perhaps D is TRBD1 or TRBD2 (6 bases each). Germline V CDR1 and CDR2: SNHLY, FYNNEI. V was cut by 11 bases and J by 3 bases, with 18 bases left in between. This CDR3 is built from 14 residues.

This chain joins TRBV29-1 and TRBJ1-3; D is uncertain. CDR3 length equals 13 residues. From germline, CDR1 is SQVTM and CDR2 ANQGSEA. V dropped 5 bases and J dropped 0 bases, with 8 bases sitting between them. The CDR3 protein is CSVTDLSGNTIYF. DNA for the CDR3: TGCAGCGTTACGGACCTCTCTGGAAACACCATATATTTT. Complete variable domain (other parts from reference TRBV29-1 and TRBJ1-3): SAVISQKPSRDICQRGTSLTIQCQVDSQVTMMFWYRQQPGQSLTLIATANQGSEATYESGFVIDKFPISRPNLTFSTLTVSNMSPEDSSIYLCSVTDLSGNTIYFGEGSWLTVV.

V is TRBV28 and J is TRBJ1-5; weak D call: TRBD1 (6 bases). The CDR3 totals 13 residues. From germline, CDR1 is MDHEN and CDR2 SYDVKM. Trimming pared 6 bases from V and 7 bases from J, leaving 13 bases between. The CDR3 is CASSDRKPQPQHF. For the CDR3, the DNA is TGTGCCAGCAGCGACAGGAAACCCCAGCCCCAGCATTTT.

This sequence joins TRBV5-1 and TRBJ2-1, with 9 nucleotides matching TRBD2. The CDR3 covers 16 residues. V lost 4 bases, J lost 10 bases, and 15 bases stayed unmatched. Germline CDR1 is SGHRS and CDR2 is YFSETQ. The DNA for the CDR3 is TGCGCCAGCAGCGGACAGCCGGGACTAGCTAGAGAAGAGCAGTTCTTC. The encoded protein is CASSGQPGLAREEQFF.

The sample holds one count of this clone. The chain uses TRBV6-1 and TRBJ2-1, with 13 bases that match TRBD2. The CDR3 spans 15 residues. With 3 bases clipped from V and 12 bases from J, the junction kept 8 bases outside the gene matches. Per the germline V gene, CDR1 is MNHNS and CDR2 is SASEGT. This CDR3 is CASSDFGLAGALQFF. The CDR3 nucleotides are TGTGCCAGCAGTGATTTTGGACTAGCGGGGGCCCTGCAGTTCTTC.

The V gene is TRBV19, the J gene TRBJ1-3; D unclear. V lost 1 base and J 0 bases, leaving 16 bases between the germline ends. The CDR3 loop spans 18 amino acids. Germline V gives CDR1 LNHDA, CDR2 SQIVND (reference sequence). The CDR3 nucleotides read TGTGCCAGTAGTATAGGGAGTGCCAGGACCACCTCTGGAAACACCATATATTTT. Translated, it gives CASSIGSARTTSGNTIYF.

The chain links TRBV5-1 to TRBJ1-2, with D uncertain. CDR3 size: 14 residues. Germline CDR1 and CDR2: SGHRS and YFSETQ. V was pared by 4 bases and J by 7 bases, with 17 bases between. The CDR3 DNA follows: TGCGCCAGCAGCCCGACGGGAGGAAGAGGTGGCTACACCTTC. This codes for CASSPTGGRGGYTF.

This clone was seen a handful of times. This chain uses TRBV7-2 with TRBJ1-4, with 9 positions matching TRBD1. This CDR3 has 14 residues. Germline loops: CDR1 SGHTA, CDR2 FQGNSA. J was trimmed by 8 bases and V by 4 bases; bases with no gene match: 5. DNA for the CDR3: TGTGCCAGCAGCTCACAGGGGGCGCGAGAAAAACTGTTTTTT. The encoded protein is CASSSQGAREKLFF.

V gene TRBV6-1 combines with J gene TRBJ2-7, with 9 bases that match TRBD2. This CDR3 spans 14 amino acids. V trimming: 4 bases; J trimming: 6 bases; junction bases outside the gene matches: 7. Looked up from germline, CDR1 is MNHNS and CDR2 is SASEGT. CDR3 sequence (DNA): TGTGCCAGCAGTGTAGGCGGGAGGGCCCTCGAGCAGTACTTC. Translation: CASSVGGRALEQYF.

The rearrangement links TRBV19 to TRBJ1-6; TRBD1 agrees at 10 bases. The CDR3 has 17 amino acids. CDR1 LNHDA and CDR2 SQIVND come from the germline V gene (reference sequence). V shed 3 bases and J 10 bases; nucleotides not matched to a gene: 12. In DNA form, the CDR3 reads TGTGCCAGTAGTATCTTGACAGGGGGCAATCGATTGTCACCCCTCCACTTT. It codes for CASSILTGGNRLSPLHF.

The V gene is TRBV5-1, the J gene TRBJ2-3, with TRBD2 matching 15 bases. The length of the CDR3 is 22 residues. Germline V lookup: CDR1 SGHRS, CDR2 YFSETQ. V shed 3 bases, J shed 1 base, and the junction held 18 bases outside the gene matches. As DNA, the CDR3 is TGCGCCAGCAGCTACGCTCGGACTAGCGGGGGGGCCCGGGGATTGGGCACAGATACGCAGTATTTT. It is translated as CASSYARTSGGARGLGTDTQYF.

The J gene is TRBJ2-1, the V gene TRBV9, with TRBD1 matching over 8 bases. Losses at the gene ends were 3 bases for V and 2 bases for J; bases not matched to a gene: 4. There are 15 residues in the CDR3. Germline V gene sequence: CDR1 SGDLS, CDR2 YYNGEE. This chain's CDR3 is CASSGRDRTYNEQFF. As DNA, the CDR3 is TGTGCCAGCAGCGGCCGGGACAGGACCTACAATGAGCAGTTCTTC.

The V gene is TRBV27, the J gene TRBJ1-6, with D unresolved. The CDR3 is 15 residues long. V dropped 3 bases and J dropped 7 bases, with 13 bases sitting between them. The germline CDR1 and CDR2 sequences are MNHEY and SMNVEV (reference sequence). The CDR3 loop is CASSLARSTNSPLHF. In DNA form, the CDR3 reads TGTGCCAGCAGTTTGGCCAGAAGTACGAATTCACCCCTCCACTTT.

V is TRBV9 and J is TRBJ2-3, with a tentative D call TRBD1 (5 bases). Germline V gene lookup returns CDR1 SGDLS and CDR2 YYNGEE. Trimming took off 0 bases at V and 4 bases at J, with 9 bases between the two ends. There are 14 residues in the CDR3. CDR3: CASSVGVGPDTQYF. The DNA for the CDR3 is TGTGCCAGCAGCGTAGGTGTGGGGCCAGATACGCAGTATTTT.

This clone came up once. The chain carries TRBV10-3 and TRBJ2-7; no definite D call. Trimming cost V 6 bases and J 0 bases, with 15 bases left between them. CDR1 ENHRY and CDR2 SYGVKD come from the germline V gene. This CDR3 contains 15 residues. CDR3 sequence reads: CAISPTQLLSYEQYF. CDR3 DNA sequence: TGTGCCATCAGCCCGACTCAACTCCTCTCCTACGAGCAGTACTTC.

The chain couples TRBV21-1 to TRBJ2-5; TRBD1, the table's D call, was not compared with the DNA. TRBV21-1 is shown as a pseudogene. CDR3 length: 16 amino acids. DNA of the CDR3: TGTGCCAGCAGGGACATTGAAGGGGGCTCCCAAGAGACCCAGTACTTC. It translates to CASRDIEGGSQETQYF.

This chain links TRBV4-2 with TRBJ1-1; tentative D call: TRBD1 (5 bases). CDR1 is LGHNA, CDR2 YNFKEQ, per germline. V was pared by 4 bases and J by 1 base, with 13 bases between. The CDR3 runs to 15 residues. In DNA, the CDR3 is TGTGCCAGCAGCCCCGGGGGAGGAGCGAACACTGAAGCTTTCTTT. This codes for CASSPGGGANTEAFF.

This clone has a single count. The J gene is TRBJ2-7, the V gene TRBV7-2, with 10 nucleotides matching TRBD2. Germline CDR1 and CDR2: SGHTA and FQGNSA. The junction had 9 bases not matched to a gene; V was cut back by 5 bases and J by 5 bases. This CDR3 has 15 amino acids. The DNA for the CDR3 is TGTGCCAGCAGCCCCAACAGCGGGGGGGGGCACGAGCAGTACTTC. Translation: CASSPNSGGGHEQYF.

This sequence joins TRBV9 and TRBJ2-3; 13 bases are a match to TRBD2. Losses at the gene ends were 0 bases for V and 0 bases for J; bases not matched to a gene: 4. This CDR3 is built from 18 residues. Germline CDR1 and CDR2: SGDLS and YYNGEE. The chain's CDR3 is CASSVGTSGGISTDTQYF. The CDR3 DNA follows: TGTGCCAGCAGCGTAGGGACTAGCGGGGGAATAAGCACAGATACGCAGTATTTT.

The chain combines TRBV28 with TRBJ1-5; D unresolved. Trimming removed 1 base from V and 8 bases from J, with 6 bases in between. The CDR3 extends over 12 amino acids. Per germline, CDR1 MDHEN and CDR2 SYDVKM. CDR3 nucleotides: TGTGCCAGCAGTTTATTCCGGGAGCCCCAGCATTTT. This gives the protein CASSLFREPQHF.

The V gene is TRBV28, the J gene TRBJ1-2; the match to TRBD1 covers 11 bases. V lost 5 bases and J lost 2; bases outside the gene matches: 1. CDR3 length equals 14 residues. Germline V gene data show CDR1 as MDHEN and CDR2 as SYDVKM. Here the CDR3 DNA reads TGTGCCAGCAGTGGACAGGGGGCCAACTATGGCTACACCTTC. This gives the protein CASSGQGANYGYTF.